The present T cell receptor beta chain was sequenced within a study of response to subunit inactivated influenza vaccine. V was cut by 2 bases and J by 9 bases, with 28 bases left in between. The germline CDR1 and CDR2 sequences are SGHDT and YYEEEE. CDR3 size: 18 residues. One entry per CDR3 protein, called by TCRdb with MiXCR from the RT-PCR reads. Of over 750,000 distinct CDR3 sequences detected, 20% to 25% appear once; the ten largest clones hold about 10%. The receptor was derived from a man over 45 who received an inactivated influenza vaccine. Sequences were derived from PBMCs from blood, sampled about 5 days after vaccination. The V call is TRBV5-6, the J call TRBJ2-3, with D perhaps matching TRBD2 (5 bases). CDR3 coding DNA: TGTGCCAGCAGCTTTTCACGGGAATCACAGATACGCAGTGAAACGCAGTATTTT. Its translation is CASSFSRESQIRSETQYF.